This TCR beta chain was documented in a study of cytomegalovirus exposure and HLA in healthy donors. Clones were read by immunoSEQ multiplex PCR, and TCRdb kept only the in-frame ones, dropping some. This repertoire shows around 300,000 clones, approximately 86% found once; its top ten account for about 1%. The CDR3 runs 16 residues. The germline V gene encodes CDR1 GTSNPN and CDR2 SVGIG (reference sequence). J gave up 2 bases and V 3 bases, and 13 bases lay outside the gene matches. The sequence was obtained from a woman aged 25-40 years in good health and CMV-seropositive. Material for sequencing was PBMCs. The V gene is TRBV30, the J gene TRBJ2-7; 7 bases are shared with TRBD1. CDR3 sequence reads: CAWRAPGGTAAYEQYF. Written as DNA, the CDR3 is TGTGCCTGGAGGGCCCCCGGTGGGACAGCCGCCTACGAGCAGTACTTC.